Shown below are 28 T cell receptor beta chains from a single sample sequenced in a study of spatial heterogeneity in lung cancer. The study's findings and limits: Within tumors, counts of expanded alpha and beta TCRs tracked tumor mutation counts.

The antigens for these receptors are not known. TCRdb passed the 5' RACE reads through MiXCR, listing each CDR3 protein once. The sample contains over 8,500 distinct CDR3 sequences, more than 9.5% of which appear only once. As for time point: sample taken at primary tumor resection. The sequences come from lung tumor tissue, collected at surgery. These receptors were obtained from a male donor with early-stage non-small cell lung cancer.

The chain combines TRBV6-2 or TRBV6-3 with TRBJ2-1; no clear D gene. Germline CDR1 MNHEY, CDR2 SVGEGT. This CDR3 contains 12 residues. Trimming took 6 bases from V and 3 from J, leaving 6 bases between them. The CDR3 region has the DNA TGTGCCAGCAGATCTTACTACAATGAGCAGTTCTTC. It encodes CASRSYYNEQFF.

The gene calls are TRBV4-2 and TRBJ2-7; D gene unclear. Between the trimmed V and J ends, which lost 4 bases and 3 bases, there was a span of 7 bases. The CDR3 has 12 residues. Germline V gene sequence: CDR1 LGHNA, CDR2 YNFKEQ. CDR3 DNA: TGTGCCAGCAGCCCCTCGGGCTACGAGCAGTACTTC. Amino acid sequence: CASSPSGYEQYF.

By sample share, this clonotype is medium-sized. This CDR3 is CASSLSTGRETQYF. For the CDR3, the DNA is TGTGCCAGCAGCTTATCTACAGGGCGGGAGACCCAGTACTTC. The V call is TRBV11-2, the J call TRBJ2-5; D possibly corresponds to TRBD1 (6 bases). The CDR3 contains 14 residues. Trimming stripped 2 bases from V and 5 bases from J, with 12 bases between. Germline V gives CDR1 SGHAT, CDR2 FQNNGV.

This CDR3 reads CATNGGRSEAFF. CDR3 coding DNA: TGTGCCACGAACGGGGGGCGTAGTGAAGCTTTCTTT. The V gene is TRBV10-3, the J gene TRBJ1-1; TRBD1 might be the D (6 bases). The CDR3 length is 12 residues. The germline gives CDR1 ENHRY, CDR2 SYGVKD. Deletions cut 10 bases from V and 7 bases from J, with 16 bases between.

The chain employs TRBV6-1 and TRBJ1-2, with TRBD1 matching 7 bases. The germline gives CDR1 MNHNS, CDR2 SASEGT. V dropped 2 bases and J dropped 8; count of bases not matched to a gene: 5. The CDR3 runs 13 residues. As DNA, the CDR3 is TGTGCCAGCAGTGAAAGGACAGGTGGAGGCTACACCTTC. Translating it yields CASSERTGGGYTF.

This clonotype is medium-sized in the sample. As DNA, the CDR3 is TGTGCCAGCAGCACCCCTGGGACTAGCGGGGTATTCCAAGAGACCCAGTACTTC. Protein product: CASSTPGTSGVFQETQYF. The chain carries TRBV6-5 and TRBJ2-5; TRBD2 aligns across 13 bases. Germline V lookup: CDR1 MNHEY, CDR2 SVGAGI. V lost 6 bases and J lost 1; bases outside the gene matches: 11. CDR3 length: 18 amino acids.

This chain links TRBV2 with TRBJ1-1; TRBD1 is a possible D gene (5 bases). This CDR3 comprises 15 residues. Germline values: CDR1 SNHLY, CDR2 FYNNEI. V shed 6 bases and J shed 0 bases, with 14 bases lying between them. The CDR3: CASRGTGGMNTEAFF. Here the CDR3 DNA reads TGTGCCAGCAGGGGCACCGGGGGGATGAACACTGAAGCTTTCTTT.

J is TRBJ2-7 and V is TRBV7-9, with 8 bases that match TRBD1. V shed 4 bases, J shed 3 bases, and the junction held 14 bases outside the gene matches. CDR1 and CDR2 (germline): SEHNR, FQNEAQ (reference sequence). The CDR3 extends over 17 amino acids. The DNA for the CDR3 is TGTGCCAGCAGCTCTATACTCTCCCGGACAGGGTACTACGAGCAGTACTTC. Translation gives CASSSILSRTGYYEQYF.

A word on this clonotype: One base away lies a much larger clone, so this may be a sequencing read error. The chain is built from TRBV7-2 and TRBJ1-6, with D tentatively TRBD1 (6 bases). This CDR3 is built from 14 residues. Germline-derived CDR1 and CDR2 are SGHTA and FQGNSA. The CDR3 DNA sequence: TGTGCCGGCAGTTTACAGGGAACGGGTTCACCCCTCCACTTT. Translation: CAGSLQGTGSPLHF.

This clonotype was detected ten times or more. The chain has TRBV24-1 and TRBJ2-3; no definite D call. This CDR3 has 16 residues. Germline lookup yields CDR1 KGHDR and CDR2 SFDVKD. V was clipped by 1 base and J by 5 bases, with 15 bases between them. The CDR3 is CATSDLSPVGIDTQYF. CDR3 bases: TGTGCCACCAGTGATTTAAGCCCCGTAGGGATAGATACGCAGTATTTT.

This clonotype was detected many times. The rearrangement joins TRBV6-2 or TRBV6-3 to TRBJ2-3; TRBD2 matches at 8 bases. CDR3 length: 19 amino acids. V shed 2 bases, J shed 0 bases, and the junction held 13 bases outside the gene matches. Germline loops: CDR1 MNHEY, CDR2 SVGEGT. In DNA form, the CDR3 reads TGTGCCAGCAGTTACCCCGCTTTCGGGGGGGCGGCGAGCACAGATACGCAGTATTTT. It translates to CASSYPAFGGAASTDTQYF.

The table lists this clonotype with many counts. The chain employs TRBV7-2 and TRBJ2-3; TRBD2 matches 9 bases. CDR1 SGHTA and CDR2 FQGNSA come from the germline V gene. This CDR3 spans 15 amino acids. J was trimmed by 6 bases and V by 3 bases; bases with no gene match: 7. The CDR3: CASSLTSGDGDTQYF. CDR3 nucleotides: TGTGCCAGCAGCTTGACTAGCGGAGATGGTGATACGCAGTATTTT.

The table lists this clonotype with many counts. The chain recombines TRBV18 with TRBJ1-2; 7 nucleotides line up with TRBD1. The CDR3 has 14 amino acids. Germline CDR1 and CDR2: KGHSH and LQKENI. The ends lost 1 base at V and 6 bases at J; junction bases unmatched: 5. The CDR3 sequence is CASSPLQGEHGYTF. The CDR3 nucleotides read TGTGCCAGCTCACCACTGCAGGGGGAACATGGCTACACCTTC.

CDR3: CASSFPSSTDTQYF. The CDR3 nucleotides read TGTGCCAGCAGCTTTCCTTCGAGCACAGATACGCAGTATTTT. V and J are TRBV7-9 and TRBJ2-3; D unresolved. The CDR3 runs 14 residues. CDR1 and CDR2 (germline): SEHNR, FQNEAQ (reference sequence). The V end lost 3 bases, the J end lost 0 bases, and 7 bases lay between the germline ends.

The sample holds many counts of this clonotype. The chain has TRBV20-1 and TRBJ2-7; TRBD2 matches at 8 bases. The CDR3 spans 16 residues. The J segment lost 3 bases and the V segment lost 3 bases, leaving 13 bases of the junction unmatched. Per the germline V gene, CDR1 is DFQATT and CDR2 is SNEGSKA (reference sequence). The CDR3 here is CSASTPGGASDYEQYF. In DNA form, the CDR3 reads TGCAGTGCTAGTACCCCCGGGGGGGCGTCGGACTACGAGCAGTACTTC.

This clonotype was recorded a few times. The chain has TRBV7-6 and TRBJ2-2; D might be TRBD1 or TRBD2, each matching 5 bases. Germline V gives CDR1 SGHVS, CDR2 FNYEAQ. The V gene lost 5 bases and the J gene lost 6 bases, with 16 bases spanning the gap. The CDR3 loop spans 15 amino acids. The CDR3 spells CASSIRGMRSGELFF. The CDR3 DNA is TGTGCCAGCAGCATCCGGGGCATGAGGTCCGGGGAGCTGTTTTTT.

The genes are TRBV7-6 and TRBJ1-2; perhaps TRBD1 as D (6 bases). Trimming shortened V by 2 bases and J by 3 bases, and 10 bases separated the two germline ends. Germline CDR1 and CDR2: SGHVS and FNYEAQ. The CDR3 contains 14 residues. In nucleotides, the CDR3 is TGTGCCAGCAGCTTAATGGGGGCGGACTATGGCTACACCTTC. Translating it yields CASSLMGADYGYTF.

This chain links TRBV18 with TRBJ2-7, with D possibly matching TRBD1 (6 bases). The germline V gene encodes CDR1 KGHSH and CDR2 LQKENI. The CDR3 has 15 residues. Trimming shortened V by 6 bases and J by 6 bases, and 21 bases separated the two germline ends. The CDR3 region has the DNA TGTGCCAGCTCCCCGCTCTCAGGGGCTGCGTCCGAGCAGTACTTC. Translation gives CASSPLSGAASEQYF.

This clonotype was observed many times. V is TRBV20-1 and J is TRBJ2-1, with unresolved D. V lost 6 bases and J lost 3, with 9 bases in between. This CDR3 region has 12 residues. Germline V CDR1 and CDR2: DFQATT, SNEGSKA (reference sequence). The DNA for the CDR3 is TGCAGTGCCAGACTGAACTACAATGAGCAGTTCTTC. Protein product: CSARLNYNEQFF.

This clonotype was counted a few times. The chain uses TRBV29-1 and TRBJ2-2; no definite D call. This CDR3 comprises 14 residues. The V gene lost 4 bases and the J gene lost 0 bases, with 9 bases spanning the gap. Germline V CDR1 and CDR2: SQVTM, ANQGSEA. The CDR3 nucleotides are TGCAGCGTTGCTCGCGCCCCGAACACCGGGGAGCTGTTTTTT. Protein: CSVARAPNTGELFF.

The sample holds a few counts of this clonotype. The V gene is TRBV4-1, the J gene TRBJ2-2; 7 nucleotides agree with TRBD2. Germline CDR1 is MGHRA and CDR2 is YSYEKL. V dropped 0 bases and J dropped 6; count of bases not matched to a gene: 7. The CDR3 runs 16 residues. The CDR3 spells CASSQDIWGGAGELFF. CDR3 coding DNA: TGCGCCAGCAGCCAAGATATCTGGGGAGGGGCCGGGGAGCTGTTTTTT.

Many counts were recorded for this clonotype. The chain combines TRBV7-2 with TRBJ2-7, with D perhaps assigned TRBD1 or TRBD2 (5 bases each). The CDR3 sequence is 14 residues long. The V end lost 3 bases, the J end lost 0 bases, and 9 bases lay between the germline ends. Germline loops: CDR1 SGHTA, CDR2 FQGNSA. The CDR3 DNA is TGTGCCAGCAGCTTGGGACGGTTCTCCTACGAGCAGTACTTC. It translates to CASSLGRFSYEQYF.

This clonotype was counted at least ten times. The CDR3 DNA follows: TGTGCCAGCAGCCAAGAGACTAGCGGAAACTACGAGCAGTACTTC. This sequence encodes CASSQETSGNYEQYF. The chain is built from TRBV4-2 and TRBJ2-7, with TRBD2 matching over 9 bases. The CDR3 length is 15 residues. Trimming cost V 0 bases and J 3 bases; bases outside gene matches: 3. Germline V gene lookup returns CDR1 LGHNA and CDR2 YNFKEQ.

V is TRBV7-2 and J is TRBJ2-3; tentatively, D is TRBD1 (5 bases). Germline CDR1 SGHTA, CDR2 FQGNSA. V was cut by 8 bases and J by 2 bases, with 14 bases left in between. The CDR3 is made up of 14 amino acids. The CDR3 protein is CASSGEGATDTQYF. DNA of the CDR3: TGTGCCAGCTCAGGAGAAGGGGCCACAGATACGCAGTATTTT.

The genes are TRBV19 and TRBJ2-7; possibly TRBD2 for D (8 bases). Per germline, CDR1 LNHDA and CDR2 SQIVND (reference sequence). The CDR3 covers 17 residues. The germline V and J ends were trimmed by 5 bases and 2 bases, with 22 bases remaining between them. In DNA, the CDR3 is TGTGCCAGTAGTCCGAGGGGGCGGGAGGAGTTGACCTACGAGCAGTACTTC. Protein: CASSPRGREELTYEQYF.

The CDR3 spells CASSYVQETQYF. Written as DNA, the CDR3 is TGTGCCAGCAGCTACGTCCAAGAGACCCAGTACTTC. This chain links TRBV7-9 with TRBJ2-5; the D is unclear. Germline V CDR1 and CDR2: SEHNR, FQNEAQ (reference sequence). The CDR3 length is 12 residues. V was shortened by 4 bases and J by 1 base, with 4 bases between the two germline ends.

This clonotype was observed a handful of times. V and J are TRBV28 and TRBJ2-1, with 10 bases lining up with TRBD1. Germline trimming cut 8 bases from V and 4 bases from J; bases unmatched to any gene: 5. The CDR3 totals 14 residues. From germline, CDR1 is MDHEN and CDR2 SYDVKM. The CDR3 spells CASFDRGLYNEQFF. Here the CDR3 DNA reads TGTGCCAGCTTCGACAGGGGGCTTTACAATGAGCAGTTCTTC.

This clonotype was recorded a few times. V is TRBV27 and J is TRBJ2-2; 12 bases align to TRBD1. V lost 5 bases and J lost 7; bases outside the gene matches: 8. Germline values: CDR1 MNHEY, CDR2 SMNVEV (reference sequence). The CDR3 length is 16 residues. The CDR3 region has the DNA TGTGCCAGCAGTCCCCAGGGACAGGGGGCTGACGGGGAGCTGTTTTTT. It codes for CASSPQGQGADGELFF.